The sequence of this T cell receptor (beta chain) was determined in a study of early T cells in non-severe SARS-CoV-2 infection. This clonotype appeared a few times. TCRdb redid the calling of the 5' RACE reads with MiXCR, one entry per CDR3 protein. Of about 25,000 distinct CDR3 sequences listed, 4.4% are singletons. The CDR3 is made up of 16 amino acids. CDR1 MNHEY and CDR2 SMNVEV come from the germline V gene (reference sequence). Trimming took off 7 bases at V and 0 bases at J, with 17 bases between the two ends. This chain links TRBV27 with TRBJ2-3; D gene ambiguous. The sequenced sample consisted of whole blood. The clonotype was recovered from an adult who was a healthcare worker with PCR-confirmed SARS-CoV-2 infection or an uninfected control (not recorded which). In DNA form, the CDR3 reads TGTGCCAGCACCCCCCGACTCTTGTCTAGCACAGATACGCAGTATTTT. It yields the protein CASTPRLLSSTDTQYF.